Included here is one T cell receptor (beta chain) sequence, with context. Its target antigen remains unknown. The sample holds no much larger clone one base away, and base qualities are not on file. This specimen's time point label, interpreted: blood 2 weeks post-SBRT. The treatment or condition label, read with the paper, signifies: 15 Gy SBRT to primary tumor, nephrectomy 4 weeks later. To track tumor-enriched clonotypes, serial peripheral blood was sampled from radiation-treated patients at baseline and at 2 weeks and 4 weeks after SBRT. Every patient had renal cell carcinoma of clear cell pathology. Genomic DNA for TCR sequencing was prepared using the QIAamp DNA Blood Mini Kit (Qiagen). The analyses included only samples that passed all quality control checks. This record comes from a study of radiation and T cells in renal cell carcinoma (dated by TCRdb to about 2020). Study-wide context: Samples came from a clinical trial, in which primary renal cell carcinomas received 15 Gy stereotactic body radiation therapy followed by nephrectomy 4 weeks later. In total, 50 or so samples underwent TCR beta sequencing: 25 or so tumors plus 27 peripheral blood samples. A total of 4,016,671 unique CDR3 nucleotide sequences, encoding 2.7 million or so unique CDR3 amino acid sequences, were found across all 50 or so samples. Results the study describes overall, beyond this receptor: In blood, the top tumor clonotypes increased from baseline to 2 weeks after radiation and then shrank by 4 weeks, which suggests a temporary expansion of tumor-resident clones. With a single-armed trial design, the study had no way to address how radiation dose or scheduling affects the TCR repertoire. Changes in the blood repertoire were not tracked past 4 weeks after treatment. Because pretreatment tumor biopsies were not available, the study could not determine whether clonotypes were already present within the tumor at baseline.

Its CDR3 holds 16 amino acids, cysteine through phenylalanine. This entry keeps only the CDR3 DNA: 48 bases, framed from base 1. Germline trimming amounts to 5 bases on V and 2 bases on J, with 5 as the count of junction bases outside the gene matches. The germline V gene encodes CDR1 KGHSH and CDR2 LQKENI. Following the manufacturer's recommendations, the immunoSEQ kit was used to generate TCR beta libraries from genomic DNA. Library preparation used a first multiplex PCR with proprietary primers, then a second PCR adding unique barcodes, with bead cleanups after each round. Each sample batch included a kit-provided positive control reaction and a negative control reaction. The final libraries underwent checking on an Agilent 4200 TapeStation D1000 ScreenTape, volumetric pooling, and quantification by qPCR. Sequencing ran on an Illumina NextSeq500 with a MidOutput 150-cycle cartridge, using 156 Read1 and 15 Index1 cycles with kit custom primers. The pooled library was loaded at approximately 1 pM with an approximately 22% PhiX control spike-in. Under the source paper's analysis protocol: Vendor-processed data were analyzed in R, and a clonotype was defined as all T cells sharing the same CDR3 nucleotide sequence. In the clone abundance analyses, frequencies were normalized to the 10,000 most abundant clones in each sample. Public T cell clones, averaging fewer than five per sample, were removed before analysis. A difference in abundance of at least 32-fold between compartments was used to define tumor-enriched and baseline blood-enriched clonotypes. Clonotypes expanded or contracted between blood time points were identified with a beta-binomial differential abundance model. Similarity between tumor and blood repertoires was quantified using the Baroni-Urbani and Buser coefficient, and groups were compared with two-tailed Wilcoxon tests in R. TCRdb retrieved this table from immuneACCESS and kept in-frame rearrangements only. Not all clones are present; in checked studies, unresolved V genes account for under half, and no reason is known for the remainder. V and J calls and clone size are as listed in that table; D and trimming were resolved from the DNA. Present in this sample are some 120,000 clones, 88% of which were seen just once. Nearly 6% of the sample rests with the top ten.

The material was blood, obtained from a patient whose treatment included radiotherapy and nephrectomy. The chain is encoded by TRBV18 joined to TRBJ2-6, and 8 junctional nucleotides match TRBD2. This sequence was found in a woman between 65 and 79 years old with renal cell carcinoma. The DNA sequence is as follows: TGTGCCAGCTCATCAACGGGGGGGGCTGGGGCCAACGTCCTGACTTTC. This yields the protein CASSSTGGAGANVLTF.